The rows below give T cell receptor beta chains drawn from one sample of a study of T cell repertoires in cytomegalovirus infection. TCRdb reprocessed the reads via MiXCR and lists one record per CDR3 protein. Of about 150,000 distinct CDR3 sequences listed, around a quarter are singletons. Material: PBMCs. All receptors derive from a human donor in good health (CMV status not recorded). Some clones in this sample may be carry-over from other donors' samples. Both conserved end residues are part of each CDR3. D genes are given only for firm matches. Rows give clone size only sometimes, using once, few, many, or a class for an expanded clone.

>14|NA|TRBV10-3|TRBJ2-1|TRBD1
TGTGCCACCACGGGGACAGGGGCCTACAATGAGCAGTTCTTC
CATTGTGAYNEQFF
>15|NA|TRBV7-3|TRBJ1-1|NA
TGTGCCAGCAGCTTAAGTCCGGGGCTGAACACTGAAGCTTTCTTT
CASSLSPGLNTEAFF
>12|NA|TRBV7-9|TRBJ1-6|NA
TGTGCCAGCAGCTTTAGTGATCCGCCCCTCCACTTT
CASSFSDPPLHF
>13|NA|TRBV11-3|TRBJ2-2|NA
TGTGCCAGCAGCCCGTATTATTCCGGGGAGCTGTTTTTT
CASSPYYSGELFF
>13|NA|TRBV20-1|TRBJ2-2|NA
TGCAGTGCTAAACAGGGAAACACCGGGGAGCTGTTTTTT
CSAKQGNTGELFF
>14|NA|TRBV28|TRBJ2-6|NA
TGTGCCAGCAGTTTGTCGCCTGGGGCCAACGTCCTGACTTTC
CASSLSPGANVLTF
>12|NA|TRBV30|TRBJ2-2|NA
TGTGCCGTACTGAGGGCCACCGGGGAGCTGTTTTTT
CAVLRATGELFF
>11|NA|TRBV6-2/TRBV6-3|TRBJ1-5|NA
TGTGCAGGACATCGAAATCAGCCCCAGCATTTT
CAGHRNQPQHF
>18|many|TRBV7-2|TRBJ2-1|TRBD2
TGTGCCAGCAGCTTCAGACCCGGACTAGCGGAAGTTTACAATGAGCAGTTCTTC
CASSFRPGLAEVYNEQFF
>16|many|TRBV7-2|TRBJ2-1|NA
TGTGCCAGCAGCTTAGCGGCCAGCCAAGGCTACAATGAGCAGTTCTTC
CASSLAASQGYNEQFF
>15|many|TRBV19|TRBJ2-6|NA
TGTGCCAGTAGTATGCGGGTGTCCGGGGCCAACGTCCTGACTTTC
CASSMRVSGANVLTF
>15|NA|TRBV11-2|TRBJ1-1|NA
TGTGCCAGCAGCTTAGATAGGGGCCAGAACACTGAAGCTTTCTTT
CASSLDRGQNTEAFF
>13|few|TRBV25-1|TRBJ1-1|NA
TGTGCCAGCAGTGCACTAGATAACACTGAAGCTTTCTTT
CASSALDNTEAFF
>14|NA|TRBV27|TRBJ1-1|NA
TGTGCCAGCAGTTTTTCAGGGCCCTCTAATGAAGCTTTCTTT
CASSFSGPSNEAFF
>15|NA|TRBV19|TRBJ1-1|NA
TGTGCCAGTAGTATTACCGGGACACTAGACACTGAAGCTTTCTTT
CASSITGTLDTEAFF
>16|NA|TRBV28|TRBJ1-6|NA
TGTGCCAGCAGCCGACGACAGGTCCTCAATAATTCACCCCTCCACTTT
CASSRRQVLNNSPLHF
>14|many|TRBV7-2|TRBJ1-1|NA
TGTGCCAGCAGCTCACATGTCAGGAACACTGAAGCTTTCTTT
CASSSHVRNTEAFF
>12|NA|TRBV20-1|TRBJ2-5|NA
TGCAGTGCCGTTGAGTACCAAGAGACCCAGTACTTC
CSAVEYQETQYF
>16|few|TRBV4-2|TRBJ1-2|NA
TGTGCCAGCAGCCAAGAGGTTGGGGGAGGAAACTATGGCTACACCTTC
CASSQEVGGGNYGYTF
>14|many|TRBV7-2|TRBJ1-1|TRBD1
TGTGCCAGCAGCTTAGGGACAGGGAAAACTGAAGCTTTCTTT
CASSLGTGKTEAFF
>15|few|TRBV27|TRBJ2-7|NA
TGTGCCAGCAGTTTATACGGTGGGAGCTCCTACGAGCAGTACTTC
CASSLYGGSSYEQYF
>17|many|TRBV7-8|TRBJ2-7|TRBD1
TGTGCCAGCAGCTTAGCGGGGACAGGGGGCGACTCCTACGAGCAGTACTTC
CASSLAGTGGDSYEQYF
>14|once|TRBV10-3|TRBJ2-5|NA
TGTGCCATCAGTGAGCGGGGCGGGCAAGAGACCCAGTACTTC
CAISERGGQETQYF
>15|NA|TRBV29-1|TRBJ2-2|TRBD2
TGCAGCGTCCTTTTAGCGGGAGTAGGCGCCGGGGAGCTGTTTTTT
CSVLLAGVGAGELFF
>17|few|TRBV7-9|TRBJ2-4|NA
TGTGCCAGCAGCTTAGCGACCCAGGGGATGGCCAAAAACATTCAGTACTTC
CASSLATQGMAKNIQYF
>13|NA|TRBV7-9|TRBJ1-2|TRBD1
TGTGCCAGCAGCCTCCGGACAGGGGAGGGCTACACCTTC
CASSLRTGEGYTF
>15|few|TRBV28|TRBJ1-4|NA
TGTGCCAGCGCCGGGACGGCCTTAGCCTTTGGAAAACTGTTTTTT
CASAGTALAFGKLFF
>13|NA|TRBV7-9|TRBJ1-1|NA
TGTGCCAGCAGCGCAAATAGGCTGACTGAAGCTTTCTTT
CASSANRLTEAFF
>16|many|TRBV7-2|TRBJ2-2|NA
TGTGCCAGCAGCGTAGCTCCGGGACTCTCCGCCGGGGAGCTGTTTTTT
CASSVAPGLSAGELFF
>13|few|TRBV25-1|TRBJ2-7|NA
TGTGCCAGCAGTGAACTGTCCCCCTACGAGCAGTACTTC
CASSELSPYEQYF
>14|many|TRBV28|TRBJ2-5|NA
TGTGCCAGCAGCCGCCGGGACAACCAAGAGACCCAGTACTTC
CASSRRDNQETQYF
>13|many|TRBV7-2|TRBJ1-2|NA
TGTGCCAGCACCCTACGCAAGTTAGATGGCTACACCTTC
CASTLRKLDGYTF
>15|NA|TRBV5-4|TRBJ2-7|TRBD1
TGTGCCAGCAGCTCGCGGACAGGGATGACCTACGAGCAGTACTTC
CASSSRTGMTYEQYF
>13|NA|TRBV2|TRBJ2-3|NA
TGTGCCATCTCGGACCCGAGCACAGATACGCAGTATTTT
CAISDPSTDTQYF
>14|NA|TRBV19|TRBJ1-5|NA
TGTGCCAGTAGTCGAGGGCAGCTCAATCAGCCCCAGCATTTT
CASSRGQLNQPQHF
>15|NA|TRBV20-1|TRBJ2-1|TRBD2
TGCAGTGCTAGAACCGGGCCTAGCGGGGGAGGCGAGCAGTTCTTC
CSARTGPSGGGEQFF
>14|NA|TRBV12-3/TRBV12-4|TRBJ1-1|NA
TGTGCCAGCACCCGGACGGGTGGGGGAACTGAAGCTTTCTTT
CASTRTGGGTEAFF
>15|NA|TRBV14|TRBJ1-1|TRBD1
TGTGCCAGCAGCCAATTGACAGGGAAGAACACTGAAGCTTTCTTT
CASSQLTGKNTEAFF
>12|many|TRBV7-6|TRBJ2-4|NA
TGTGCCAGCCTGGGCCGAGAAAACATTCAGTACTTC
CASLGRENIQYF
>14|NA|TRBV9|TRBJ1-2|TRBD1
TGTGCCAGCAGCGTCACAGGGGATGACTATGGCTACACCTTC
CASSVTGDDYGYTF
>15|NA|TRBV19|TRBJ1-1|NA
TGTGCCAGTAGTATAGATCCGGAATTGAACACTGAAGCTTTCTTT
CASSIDPELNTEAFF
>18|NA|TRBV7-9|TRBJ2-3|TRBD2
TGTGCCAGCAGCTTTAGTAATGAGGCGGGAGGGCCGACAGATACGCAGTATTTT
CASSFSNEAGGPTDTQYF
>14|many|TRBV7-2|TRBJ1-4|NA
TGTGCCAGCAGCTTAGGGGGAACTAATGAAAAACTGTTTTTT
CASSLGGTNEKLFF
>14|many|TRBV7-2|TRBJ2-7|NA
TGTGCCAGCAGCTTAGAAGCAGCGGCTCGGGAGCAGTACTTC
CASSLEAAAREQYF
>14|few|TRBV28|TRBJ2-7|TRBD1
TGTGCCAGCAGACCCGGGACAGAAACCTACGAGCAGTACTTC
CASRPGTETYEQYF
>15|NA|TRBV13|TRBJ2-5|TRBD2
TGTGCCAGCAGCTTTTTCGGGAGGGCCCAAGAGACCCAGTACTTC
CASSFFGRAQETQYF
>20|few|TRBV7-6|TRBJ2-2|NA
TGTGCCAGCAGCTTACCCGTAGGCCTAGCGTTCGGTAGAAACACCGGGGAGCTGTTTTTT
CASSLPVGLAFGRNTGELFF
>15|NA|TRBV4-1|TRBJ1-1|TRBD1
TGCACCAGCAGCCAGCACAGGGGGATGAACACTGAAGCTTTCTTT
CTSSQHRGMNTEAFF